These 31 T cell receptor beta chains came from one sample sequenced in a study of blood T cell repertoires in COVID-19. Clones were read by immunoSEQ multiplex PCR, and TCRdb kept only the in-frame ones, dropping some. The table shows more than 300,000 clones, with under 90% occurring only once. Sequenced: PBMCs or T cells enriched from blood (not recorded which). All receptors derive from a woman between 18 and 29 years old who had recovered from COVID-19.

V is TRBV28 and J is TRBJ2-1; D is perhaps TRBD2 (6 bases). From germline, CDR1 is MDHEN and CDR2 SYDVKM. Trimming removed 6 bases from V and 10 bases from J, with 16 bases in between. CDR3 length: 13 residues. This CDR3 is CASRPGGGREQFF. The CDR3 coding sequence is TGTGCCAGCAGACCTGGGGGAGGCCGGGAGCAGTTCTTC.

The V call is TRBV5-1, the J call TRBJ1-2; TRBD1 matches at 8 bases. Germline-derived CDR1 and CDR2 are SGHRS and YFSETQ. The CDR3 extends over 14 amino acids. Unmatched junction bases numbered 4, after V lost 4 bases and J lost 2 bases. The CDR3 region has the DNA TGCGCCAGCAGCCACCGGGACAGGAACTATGGCTACACCTTC. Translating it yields CASSHRDRNYGYTF.

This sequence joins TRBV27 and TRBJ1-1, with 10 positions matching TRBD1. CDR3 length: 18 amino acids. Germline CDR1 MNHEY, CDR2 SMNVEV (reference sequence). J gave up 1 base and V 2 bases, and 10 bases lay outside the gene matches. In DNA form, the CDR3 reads TGTGCCAGCAGTTTAAGGACAGGGGGAACACGGGGGAACACTGAAGCTTTCTTT. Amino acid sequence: CASSLRTGGTRGNTEAFF.

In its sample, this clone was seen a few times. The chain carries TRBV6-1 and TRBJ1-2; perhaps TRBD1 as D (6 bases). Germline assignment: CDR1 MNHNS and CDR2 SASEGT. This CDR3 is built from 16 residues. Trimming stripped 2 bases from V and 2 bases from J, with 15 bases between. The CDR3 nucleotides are TGTGCCAGCAGTGAAAGGGGGGGGAGGATAAACTATGGCTACACCTTC. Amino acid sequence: CASSERGGRINYGYTF.

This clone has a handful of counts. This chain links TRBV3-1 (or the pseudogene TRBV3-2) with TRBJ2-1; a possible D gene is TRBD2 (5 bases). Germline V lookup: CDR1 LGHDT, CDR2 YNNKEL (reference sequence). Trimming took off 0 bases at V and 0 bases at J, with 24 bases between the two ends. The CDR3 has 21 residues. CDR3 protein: CASSQDFWPPISVSSYNEQFF. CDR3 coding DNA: TGTGCCAGCAGCCAAGATTTTTGGCCCCCCATTAGCGTGAGCTCCTACAATGAGCAGTTCTTC.

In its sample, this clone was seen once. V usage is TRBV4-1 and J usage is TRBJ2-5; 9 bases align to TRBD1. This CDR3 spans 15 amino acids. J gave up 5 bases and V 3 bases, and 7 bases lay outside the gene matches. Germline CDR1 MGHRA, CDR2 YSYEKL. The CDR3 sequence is CASSQLLGTGETQYF. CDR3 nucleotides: TGCGCCAGCAGCCAGTTGTTAGGGACAGGGGAGACCCAGTACTTC.

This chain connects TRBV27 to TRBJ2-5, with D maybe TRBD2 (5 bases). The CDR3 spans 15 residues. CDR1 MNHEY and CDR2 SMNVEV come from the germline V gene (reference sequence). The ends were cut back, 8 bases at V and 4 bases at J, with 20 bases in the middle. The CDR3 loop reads CASRSLRGDRETQYF. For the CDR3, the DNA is TGTGCCAGCCGATCGCTCCGGGGAGATCGAGAGACCCAGTACTTC.

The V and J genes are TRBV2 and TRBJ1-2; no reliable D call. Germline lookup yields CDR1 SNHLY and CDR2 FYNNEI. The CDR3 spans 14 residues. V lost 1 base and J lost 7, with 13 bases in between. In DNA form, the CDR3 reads TGTGCCAGCAGTGAAGACGACGCAGCGCTTGGCTACACCTTC. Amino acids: CASSEDDAALGYTF. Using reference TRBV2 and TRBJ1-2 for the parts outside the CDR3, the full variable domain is EPEVTQTPSHQVTQMGQEVILRCVPISNHLYFYWYRQILGQKVEFLVSFYNNEISEKSEIFDDQFSVERPDGSNFTLKIRSTKLEDSAMYFCASSEDDAALGYTFGSGTRLTVV.

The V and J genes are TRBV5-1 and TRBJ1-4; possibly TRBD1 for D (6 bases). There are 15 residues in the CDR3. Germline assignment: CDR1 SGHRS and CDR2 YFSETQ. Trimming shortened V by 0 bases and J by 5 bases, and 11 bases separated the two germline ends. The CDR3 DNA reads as TGCGCCAGCAGCTTGGATCCCAGGGGCAATGAAAAACTGTTTTTT. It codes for CASSLDPRGNEKLFF.

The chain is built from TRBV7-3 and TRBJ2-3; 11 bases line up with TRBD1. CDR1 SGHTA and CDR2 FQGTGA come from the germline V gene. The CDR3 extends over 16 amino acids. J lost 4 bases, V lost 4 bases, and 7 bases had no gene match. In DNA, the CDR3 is TGTGCCAGCAGCTCAGGATGGACAGGGGGCGCAGATACGCAGTATTTT. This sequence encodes CASSSGWTGGADTQYF. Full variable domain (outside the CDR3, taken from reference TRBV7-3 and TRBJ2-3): GAGVSQTPSNKVTEKGKYVELRCDPISGHTALYWYRQSLGQGPEFLIYFQGTGAADDSGLPNDRFFAVRPEGSVSTLKIQRTERGDSAVYLCASSSGWTGGADTQYFGPGTRLTVL.

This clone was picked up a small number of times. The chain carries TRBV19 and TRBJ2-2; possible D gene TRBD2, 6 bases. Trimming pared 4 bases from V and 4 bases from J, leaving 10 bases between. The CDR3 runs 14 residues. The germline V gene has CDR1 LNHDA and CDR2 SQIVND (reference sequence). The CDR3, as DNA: TGTGCCAGTAGTAATCGGGAGCTCACCGGGGAGCTGTTTTTT. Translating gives CASSNRELTGELFF.

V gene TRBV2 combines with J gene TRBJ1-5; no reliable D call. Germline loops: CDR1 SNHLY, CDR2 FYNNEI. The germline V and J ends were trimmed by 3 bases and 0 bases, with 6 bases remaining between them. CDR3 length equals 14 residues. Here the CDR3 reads CASSDLSSNQPQHF. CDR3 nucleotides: TGTGCCAGCAGTGACCTTAGTAGCAATCAGCCCCAGCATTTT.

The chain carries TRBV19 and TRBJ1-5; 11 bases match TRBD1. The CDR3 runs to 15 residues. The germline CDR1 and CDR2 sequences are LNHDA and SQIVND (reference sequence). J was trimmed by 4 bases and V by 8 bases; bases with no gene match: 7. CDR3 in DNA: TGTGCCAGTTCTCCCGGACAGGGGGCGAATCAGCCCCAGCATTTT. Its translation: CASSPGQGANQPQHF.

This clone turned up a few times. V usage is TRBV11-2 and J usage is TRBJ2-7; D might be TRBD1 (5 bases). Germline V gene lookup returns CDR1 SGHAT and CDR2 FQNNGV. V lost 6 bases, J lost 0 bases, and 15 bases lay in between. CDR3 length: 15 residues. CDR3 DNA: TGTGCCAGCAGGGAACAGGCGGAGCACTCCTACGAGCAGTACTTC. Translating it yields CASREQAEHSYEQYF.

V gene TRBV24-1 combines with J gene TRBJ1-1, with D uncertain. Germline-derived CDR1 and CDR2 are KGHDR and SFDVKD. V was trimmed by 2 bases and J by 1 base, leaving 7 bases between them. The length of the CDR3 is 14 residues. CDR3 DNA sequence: TGTGCCACCAGTGATTCGTCAGGGAACACTGAAGCTTTCTTT. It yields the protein CATSDSSGNTEAFF.

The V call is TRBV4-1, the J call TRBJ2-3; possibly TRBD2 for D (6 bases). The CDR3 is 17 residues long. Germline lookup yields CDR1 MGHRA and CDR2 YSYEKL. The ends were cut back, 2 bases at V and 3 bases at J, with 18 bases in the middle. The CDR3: CASSQNYGGAMTDTQYF. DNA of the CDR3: TGCGCCAGCAGCCAAAACTATGGCGGGGCGATGACAGATACGCAGTATTTT.

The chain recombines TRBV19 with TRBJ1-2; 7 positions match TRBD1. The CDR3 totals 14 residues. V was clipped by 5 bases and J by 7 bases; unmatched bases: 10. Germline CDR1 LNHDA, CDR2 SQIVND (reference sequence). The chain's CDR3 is CASSGTGDGRGYTF. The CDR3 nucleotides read TGTGCCAGTAGTGGTACAGGGGATGGACGTGGCTACACCTTC.

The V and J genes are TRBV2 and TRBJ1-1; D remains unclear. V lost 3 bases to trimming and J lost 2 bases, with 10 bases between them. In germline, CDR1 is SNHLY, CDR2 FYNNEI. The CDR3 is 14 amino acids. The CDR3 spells CASSEADTNTEAFF. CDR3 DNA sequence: TGTGCCAGCAGTGAGGCGGATACTAACACTGAAGCTTTCTTT.

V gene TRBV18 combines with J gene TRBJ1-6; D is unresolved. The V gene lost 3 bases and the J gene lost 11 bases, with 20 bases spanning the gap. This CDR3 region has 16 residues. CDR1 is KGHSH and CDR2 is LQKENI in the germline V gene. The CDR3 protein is CASSPTFGVGITPLHF. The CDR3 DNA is TGTGCCAGCTCACCGACGTTCGGGGTAGGTATTACACCCCTCCACTTT.

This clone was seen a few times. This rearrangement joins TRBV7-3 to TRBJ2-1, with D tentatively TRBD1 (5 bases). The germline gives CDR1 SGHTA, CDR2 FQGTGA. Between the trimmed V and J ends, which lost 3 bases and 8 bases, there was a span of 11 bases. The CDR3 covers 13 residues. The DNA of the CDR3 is TGTGCCAGCAGCTTTCAGGGATACGATGAGCAGTTCTTC. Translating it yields CASSFQGYDEQFF.

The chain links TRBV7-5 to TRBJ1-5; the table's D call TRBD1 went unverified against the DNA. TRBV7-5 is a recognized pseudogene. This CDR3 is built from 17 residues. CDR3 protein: CVRSLLDREYRNQPQHF. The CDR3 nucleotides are TGTGTCAGAAGCTTGCTCGACAGGGAGTACCGCAATCAGCCCCAGCATTTT.

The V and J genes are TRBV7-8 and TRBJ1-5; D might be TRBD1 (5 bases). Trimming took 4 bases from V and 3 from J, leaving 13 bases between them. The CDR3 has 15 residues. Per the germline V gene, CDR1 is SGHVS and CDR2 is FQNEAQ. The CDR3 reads CASSSGGGDNQPQHF. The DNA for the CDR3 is TGTGCCAGCAGCTCGGGTGGGGGGGACAATCAGCCCCAGCATTTT.

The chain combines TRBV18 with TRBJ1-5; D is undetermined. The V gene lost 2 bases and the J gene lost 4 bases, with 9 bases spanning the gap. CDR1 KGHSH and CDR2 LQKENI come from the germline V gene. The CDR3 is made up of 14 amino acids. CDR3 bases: TGTGCCAGCTCACCAGGGCCCGAGAATCAGCCCCAGCATTTT. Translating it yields CASSPGPENQPQHF.

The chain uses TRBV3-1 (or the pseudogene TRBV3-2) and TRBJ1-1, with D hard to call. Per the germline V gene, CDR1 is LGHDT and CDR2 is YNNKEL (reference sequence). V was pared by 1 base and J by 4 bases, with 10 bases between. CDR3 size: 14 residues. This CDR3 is CASSQAVSVTEAFF. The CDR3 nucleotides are TGTGCCAGCAGCCAAGCTGTGTCCGTCACTGAAGCTTTCTTT.

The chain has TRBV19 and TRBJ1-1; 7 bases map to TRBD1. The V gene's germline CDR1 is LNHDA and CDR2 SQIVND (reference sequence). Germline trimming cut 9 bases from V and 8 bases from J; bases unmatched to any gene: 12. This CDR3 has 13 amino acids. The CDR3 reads CASIPSDRLEAFF. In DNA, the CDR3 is TGTGCCAGCATCCCATCGGACAGGTTAGAAGCTTTCTTT.

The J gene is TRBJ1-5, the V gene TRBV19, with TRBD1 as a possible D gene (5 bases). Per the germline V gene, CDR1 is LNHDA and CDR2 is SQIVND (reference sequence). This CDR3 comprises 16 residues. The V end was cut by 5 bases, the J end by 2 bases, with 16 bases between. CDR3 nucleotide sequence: TGTGCCAGTAGTGCACAGGATGTTAGGGGCAATCAGCCCCAGCATTTT. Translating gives CASSAQDVRGNQPQHF.

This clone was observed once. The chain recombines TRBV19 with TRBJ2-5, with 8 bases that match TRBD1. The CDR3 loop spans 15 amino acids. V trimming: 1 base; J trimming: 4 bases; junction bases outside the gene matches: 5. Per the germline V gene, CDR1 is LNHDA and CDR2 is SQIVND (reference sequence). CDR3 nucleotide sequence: TGTGCCAGTAGTATAGCGGCCGGACAGGGAGAGACCCAGTACTTC. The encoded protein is CASSIAAGQGETQYF.

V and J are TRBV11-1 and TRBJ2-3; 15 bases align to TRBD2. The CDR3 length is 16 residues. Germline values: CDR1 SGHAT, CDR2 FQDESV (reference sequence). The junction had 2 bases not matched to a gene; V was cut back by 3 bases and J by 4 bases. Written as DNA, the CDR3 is TGTGCCAGCAGCTTTGGACTAGCGGGAGGGCCAGATACGCAGTATTTT. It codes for CASSFGLAGGPDTQYF. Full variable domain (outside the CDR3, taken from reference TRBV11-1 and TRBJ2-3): EAEVAQSPRYKITEKSQAVAFWCDPISGHATLYWYRQILGQGPELLVQFQDESVVDDSQLPKDRFSAERLKGVDSTLKIQPAELGDSAMYLCASSFGLAGGPDTQYFGPGTRLTVL.

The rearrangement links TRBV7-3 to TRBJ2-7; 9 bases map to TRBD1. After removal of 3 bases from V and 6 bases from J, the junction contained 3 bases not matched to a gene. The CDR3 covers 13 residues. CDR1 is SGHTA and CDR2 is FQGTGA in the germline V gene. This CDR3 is CASSLGQGGEQYF. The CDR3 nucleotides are TGTGCCAGCAGCTTGGGACAGGGCGGCGAGCAGTACTTC.

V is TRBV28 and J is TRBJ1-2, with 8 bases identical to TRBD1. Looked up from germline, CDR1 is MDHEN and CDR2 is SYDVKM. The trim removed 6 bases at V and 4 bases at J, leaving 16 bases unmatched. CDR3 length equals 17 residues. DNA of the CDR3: TGTGCCAGCAGCTTACCGGGACAGGCGGGCGTCGGCTATGGCTACACCTTC. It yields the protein CASSLPGQAGVGYGYTF.

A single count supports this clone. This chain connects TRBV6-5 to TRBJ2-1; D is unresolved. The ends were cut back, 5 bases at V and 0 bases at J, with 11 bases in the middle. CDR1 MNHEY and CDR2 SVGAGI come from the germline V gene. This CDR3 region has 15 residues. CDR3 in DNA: TGTGCCAGCAGTCGCTCCTATAGCTCCTACAATGAGCAGTTCTTC. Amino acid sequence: CASSRSYSSYNEQFF.